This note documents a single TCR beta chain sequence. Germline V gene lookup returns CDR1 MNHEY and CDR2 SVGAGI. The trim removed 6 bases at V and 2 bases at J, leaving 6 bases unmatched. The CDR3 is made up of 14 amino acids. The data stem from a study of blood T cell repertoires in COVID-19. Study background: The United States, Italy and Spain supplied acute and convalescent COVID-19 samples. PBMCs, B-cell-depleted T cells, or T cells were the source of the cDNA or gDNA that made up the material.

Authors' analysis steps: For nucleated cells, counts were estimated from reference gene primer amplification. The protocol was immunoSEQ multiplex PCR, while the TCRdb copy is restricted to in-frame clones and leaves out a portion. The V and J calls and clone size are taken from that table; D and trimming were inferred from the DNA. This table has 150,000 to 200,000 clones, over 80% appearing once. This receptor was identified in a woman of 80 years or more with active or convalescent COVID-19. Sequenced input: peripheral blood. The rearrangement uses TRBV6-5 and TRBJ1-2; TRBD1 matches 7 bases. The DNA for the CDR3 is TGTGCCAGCAGGGGGGGACAGAGGAACTATGGCTACACCTTC. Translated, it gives CASRGGQRNYGYTF.